This TCR beta chain derives from a study of shared clonotypes between healthy human individuals. Clones were sequenced by immunoSEQ multiplex PCR, and TCRdb holds only the in-frame ones, with some missing. In the table there are about 730,000 clones, 55% to 75% of which are singletons. In the case of this clone: Its cognate antigen is unknown.

The CDR3 spans 15 residues. Germline CDR1 SEHNR, CDR2 FQNEAQ (reference sequence). Trimming left V 3 bases short and J 1 base short, with 9 bases between. Regarding the study as a whole: Generally, naive subsets came out with larger estimated richness than memory subsets. The sharing of about 5.3% of naive CD4 clonotypes was seen across several donors.

V and J are TRBV7-9 and TRBJ2-2; D unclear. The sample taken for sequencing was memory CD4+ T cells sorted from blood. Sample subset: CD45RA-negative fraction. This sequence originates from a woman aged 30 to 39 in good health. The CDR3 protein is CASSLRDQNTGELFF. As DNA, the CDR3 is TGTGCCAGCAGCTTGAGAGACCAGAACACCGGGGAGCTGTTTTTT.